Shown below are 23 T cell receptor beta chains from a single sample sequenced in a study of T-cell reconstitution after alpha-beta-depleted transplantation in children. This sample's TCRbeta library carried unique molecular identifier barcodes. TCRdb reprocessed the PCR reads with MiXCR, giving one entry per CDR3 protein. The sample gives about 27,000 distinct CDR3 sequences, roughly a sixth of which show up once; 35% is in the top ten. Material: PBMCs, mostly from graft donor cells, obtained 60 days after TCRalphabeta/CD19-depleted stem cell transplant. These receptors were obtained from a male patient between 2 and 10 years old who had a stem cell transplant for acute lymphoblastic leukemia, so the T cells may come from the graft donor.

The CDR3 reads CASSRQGPHIYGYTF. The DNA for the CDR3 is TGTGCCAGCAGTCGACAGGGACCACATATCTATGGCTACACCTTC. V gene TRBV9 combines with J gene TRBJ1-2; 7 positions agree with TRBD1. The V and J ends lost 5 bases and 4 bases, in that order; junction bases with no gene match: 11. This CDR3 is built from 15 residues. Germline V CDR1 and CDR2: SGDLS, YYNGEE.

This clonotype has ten or more counts. The chain is built from TRBV28 and TRBJ2-3; D is possibly TRBD2 (5 bases). The V and J ends lost 8 bases and 4 bases respectively, with 13 bases between them. Germline V lookup: CDR1 MDHEN, CDR2 SYDVKM. The CDR3 is 13 amino acids. As DNA, the CDR3 is TGTGCCAGCGAGGGAATACGGGCAGATACGCAGTATTTT. It specifies CASEGIRADTQYF.

This clonotype came up many times. The rearrangement uses TRBV5-1 and TRBJ2-3; 11 nucleotides match TRBD2. The ends lost 1 base at V and 5 bases at J; junction bases unmatched: 0. The CDR3 sequence is 14 residues long. Germline loops: CDR1 SGHRS, CDR2 YFSETQ. CDR3 nucleotides: TGCGCCAGCAGCTTGCTAGCGGGGGGAGATACGCAGTATTTT. Amino acid sequence: CASSLLAGGDTQYF.

The chain links TRBV7-8 to TRBJ2-7, with 7 bases that match TRBD1. The ends lost 4 bases at V and 5 bases at J; junction bases unmatched: 8. From germline, CDR1 is SGHVS and CDR2 FQNEAQ. The CDR3 length is 14 residues. DNA for the CDR3: TGTGCCAGCAGCTACACGTTAAGGGGGCACGAGCAGTACTTC. This gives the protein CASSYTLRGHEQYF.

The rearrangement uses TRBV4-2 and TRBJ1-2; D unclear. Trimming removed 6 bases from V and 0 bases from J, with 11 bases in between. The germline V gene encodes CDR1 LGHNA and CDR2 YNFKEQ. This CDR3 is built from 14 residues. The DNA of the CDR3 is TGTGCCAGCAGACGGGAGGGAACTAACTATGGCTACACCTTC. Translating gives CASRREGTNYGYTF.

This chain connects TRBV20-1 to TRBJ1-1; tentative D call: TRBD1 (6 bases). The CDR3 extends over 13 amino acids. V was pared by 6 bases and J by 7 bases, with 18 bases between. CDR1 DFQATT and CDR2 SNEGSKA come from the germline V gene (reference sequence). Here the CDR3 DNA reads TGCAGTGCCCCGAGGGAGACAGGAGTTGAAGCTTTCTTT. Translating it yields CSAPRETGVEAFF.

This clonotype appeared many times. This sequence joins TRBV5-6 and TRBJ2-3; possible D gene TRBD1, 6 bases. The germline V and J ends were trimmed by 0 bases and 5 bases, with 13 bases remaining between them. CDR1 and CDR2 (germline): SGHDT, YYEEEE. This CDR3 spans 15 amino acids. CDR3 coding DNA: TGTGCCAGCAGCTTGGGAATTTCGGACAGAGATACGCAGTATTTT. Its translation: CASSLGISDRDTQYF.

This clonotype has just a few counts. This chain links TRBV6-1 with TRBJ1-1, with a possible D match to TRBD1 (5 bases). V lost 6 bases and J lost 0, with 11 bases in between. The CDR3 length is 14 residues. The V gene's germline CDR1 is MNHNS and CDR2 SASEGT. CDR3: CASRWGRMNTEAFF. CDR3 sequence (DNA): TGTGCCAGCAGGTGGGGACGGATGAACACTGAAGCTTTCTTT.

The sample holds a few counts of this clonotype. The chain uses TRBV18 and TRBJ2-1, with 7 bases matching TRBD2. The CDR3 runs to 13 residues. CDR1 KGHSH and CDR2 LQKENI come from the germline V gene. Trimming took 4 bases from V and 7 from J; bases not matched to a gene: 4. The CDR3 spells CASSLDSGNEQFF. CDR3 in DNA: TGTGCCAGCTCACTTGATAGCGGGAATGAGCAGTTCTTC.

This clonotype was seen ten or more times. In DNA, the CDR3 is TGCGCCAGCAGGGAGGAAGAGACCCAGTACTTC. Translated: CASREEETQYF. This chain joins TRBV5-1 and TRBJ2-5; TRBD2 might be the D (5 bases). The CDR3 covers 11 residues. V lost 5 bases to trimming and J lost 3 bases, with 5 bases between them. Germline values: CDR1 SGHRS, CDR2 YFSETQ.

The gene calls are TRBV20-1 and TRBJ1-5; a possible D gene is TRBD1 (6 bases). The germline V and J ends were trimmed by 5 bases and 0 bases, with 14 bases remaining between them. The CDR3 runs 15 residues. Germline V gene sequence: CDR1 DFQATT, CDR2 SNEGSKA (reference sequence). The CDR3 reads CSAEGGTASNQPQHF. In DNA, the CDR3 is TGCAGTGCTGAGGGGGGGACGGCTAGCAATCAGCCCCAGCATTTT.

The V gene is TRBV11-2, the J gene TRBJ2-3; D is undetermined. The CDR3 runs 14 residues. Trimming removed 7 bases from V and 5 bases from J, with 16 bases in between. Germline V CDR1 and CDR2: SGHAT, FQNNGV. For the CDR3, the DNA is TGTGCCAGCACCCTGACCAACGTCGGAGATACGCAGTATTTT. Translated: CASTLTNVGDTQYF.

In this sample, this clonotype turned up many times. The chain recombines TRBV29-1 with TRBJ2-7; D is perhaps TRBD1 (6 bases). Trimming took off 4 bases at V and 7 bases at J, with 17 bases between the two ends. Germline V gene lookup returns CDR1 SQVTM and CDR2 ANQGSEA. This CDR3 spans 13 amino acids. Written as DNA, the CDR3 is TGCAGCGTTGCCCAGGGGCCGGGGCGGGAGCAGTACTTC. This sequence encodes CSVAQGPGREQYF.

The chain uses TRBV20-1 and TRBJ2-5; the D gene is possibly TRBD2 (6 bases). The CDR3 is 14 residues long. Germline V gives CDR1 DFQATT, CDR2 SNEGSKA (reference sequence). V was shortened by 0 bases and J by 2 bases, with 10 bases between the two germline ends. The CDR3 DNA reads as TGCAGTGCTAGAGATCCGGAGGGGCAAGAGACCCAGTACTTC. This encodes CSARDPEGQETQYF.

This clonotype is medium-sized by share. The chain uses TRBV20-1 and TRBJ2-2; TRBD1 aligns across 7 bases. This CDR3 has 15 amino acids. CDR1 is DFQATT, CDR2 SNEGSKA, per germline (reference sequence). With 4 bases clipped from V and 4 bases from J, the junction kept 9 bases outside the gene matches. The CDR3 DNA reads as TGCAGTGCTAAAGACCCAGGGGGACCCACCGGGGAGCTGTTTTTT. Amino acid sequence: CSAKDPGGPTGELFF.

The J gene is TRBJ2-3, the V gene TRBV6-1; TRBD2 agrees at 8 bases. The germline V gene has CDR1 MNHNS and CDR2 SASEGT. This CDR3 is 16 amino acids long. J gave up 4 bases and V 4 bases, and 10 bases lay outside the gene matches. The CDR3 DNA reads as TGTGCCAGCAGTGGGGCGGGAGGCCAGTTCGCAGATACGCAGTATTTT. Protein product: CASSGAGGQFADTQYF.

There are many counts of this clonotype. This rearrangement joins TRBV20-1 to TRBJ2-5; 9 nucleotides line up with TRBD2. The CDR3 has 14 amino acids. CDR1 and CDR2 from the germline V gene are DFQATT and SNEGSKA (reference sequence). Germline trimming cut 1 base from V and 5 bases from J; bases unmatched to any gene: 5. The CDR3 nucleotides read TGCAGTGCTAGAGGAGCGGGGGGCCGGGAGACCCAGTACTTC. This codes for CSARGAGGRETQYF.

This clonotype was seen a handful of times. The chain has TRBV12-3 or TRBV12-4 and TRBJ2-1; D assignment may be TRBD1 or TRBD2 (5 bases each). Trimming shortened V by 3 bases and J by 7 bases, and 19 bases separated the two germline ends. The CDR3 runs 16 residues. CDR3 in amino acids: CASSFRKGWGSNEQFF. The CDR3 nucleotides read TGTGCCAGCAGTTTCCGTAAGGGGTGGGGGTCAAATGAGCAGTTCTTC.

The chain carries TRBV5-1 and TRBJ2-3, with a tentative D call TRBD2 (5 bases). Germline CDR1 is SGHRS and CDR2 is YFSETQ. Trimming took off 0 bases at V and 2 bases at J, with 10 bases between the two ends. CDR3 length: 15 amino acids. CDR3 DNA sequence: TGCGCCAGCAGCTTGGAGGGTAGCGTCACAGATACGCAGTATTTT. Translated, it gives CASSLEGSVTDTQYF.

This clonotype has only a few counts. The V and J genes are TRBV11-2 and TRBJ2-7; weak D call: TRBD2 (5 bases). Trimming removed 5 bases at V and 0 bases at J, with 17 bases between. The CDR3 contains 16 residues. The germline V gene encodes CDR1 SGHAT and CDR2 FQNNGV. This CDR3 is CASSTSSGSSSYEQYF. CDR3 sequence (DNA): TGTGCCAGCAGCACCTCAAGCGGAAGTAGCTCCTACGAGCAGTACTTC.

The chain joins TRBV10-3 to TRBJ2-7; no firm D call. The CDR3 is 12 amino acids. V was shortened by 6 bases and J by 1 base, with 7 bases between the two germline ends. Germline CDR1 is ENHRY and CDR2 is SYGVKD. The CDR3, as DNA: TGTGCCATCAGGAATGATTCCTACGAGCAGTACTTC. Its protein is CAIRNDSYEQYF.

The chain couples TRBV19 to TRBJ2-1, with a possible D match to TRBD2 (7 bases). The germline V gene encodes CDR1 LNHDA and CDR2 SQIVND (reference sequence). Trimming pared 2 bases from V and 8 bases from J, leaving 19 bases between. The CDR3 contains 16 residues. CDR3 loop: CASSIRGGAAIYEQFF. The CDR3 coding sequence is TGTGCCAGTAGTATACGAGGGGGGGCCGCAATTTATGAGCAGTTCTTC.

This clonotype came up a few times. This chain uses TRBV20-1 with TRBJ2-1; D not certain. Germline V gives CDR1 DFQATT, CDR2 SNEGSKA (reference sequence). Trimming removed 1 base at V and 0 bases at J, with 4 bases between. The CDR3 has 13 amino acids. CDR3 DNA sequence: TGCAGTGCTAGAGTTTTCTCCTACAATGAGCAGTTCTTC. Protein sequence: CSARVFSYNEQFF.